The rows below give T cell receptor beta chains drawn from one sample of a study of T-cell reconstitution after alpha-beta-depleted transplantation in children. TCRdb re-derived calls from the PCR reads in MiXCR, one entry per CDR3 protein. The sample yields around 600,000 distinct CDR3 sequences, 10% to 13% seen once. The material was PBMCs from the stem cell graft donor, obtained from the stem cell graft. The origin of the receptors is a human donor who donated a stem cell graft to a child with acute myeloid leukemia. The CDR3 runs from the conserved cysteine through the conserved F or W. The D gene is left open where the match is weak. Rows may omit the clone size; those that give it use once, few, many or a size class.

d_call: -; v_call: TRBV28; clone_size: -; j_call: TRBJ2-1; cdr3_nt: TGTGCCAGCAGTTTGCCCGACAACAAGCAGTTCTTC; cdr3_aa: CASSLPDNKQFF
d_call: -; v_call: TRBV6-4; clone_size: -; j_call: TRBJ2-1; cdr3_nt: TGTGCCAGCAGTGCCCAAGGCTACAATGAGCATTTCTTC; cdr3_aa: CASSAQGYNEHFF
d_call: -; v_call: TRBV5-1; clone_size: few; j_call: TRBJ2-1; cdr3_nt: TGCGCCAGCAGCCCCCACGGCCCCTACAATGAGCAGTTCTTC; cdr3_aa: CASSPHGPYNEQFF
d_call: -; v_call: TRBV29-1; clone_size: many; j_call: TRBJ2-7; cdr3_nt: TGCAGCGGGGGGGCGGGCTACGAGCAGTACTTC; cdr3_aa: CSGGAGYEQYF
d_call: -; v_call: TRBV12-3/TRBV12-4; clone_size: many; j_call: TRBJ2-2; cdr3_nt: TGTGCCAGCAGTTTCCTTTTCGGGACCGGGGAGCTGTTTTTT; cdr3_aa: CASSFLFGTGELFF
d_call: TRBD1; v_call: TRBV6-1; clone_size: many; j_call: TRBJ2-7; cdr3_nt: TGTGCCAGCAGTCCGGGACAGGGGGCTTCCTACGAGCAGTACTTC; cdr3_aa: CASSPGQGASYEQYF
d_call: -; v_call: TRBV12-3/TRBV12-4; clone_size: few; j_call: TRBJ2-1; cdr3_nt: TGTGCCAGCGGAAGGAGGAATGAGCAGTTCTTC; cdr3_aa: CASGRRNEQFF
d_call: -; v_call: TRBV7-2; clone_size: -; j_call: TRBJ2-5; cdr3_nt: TGTGCCAGCAGCTACCTCCGGGCCCAAGAGACCCAGTACTTC; cdr3_aa: CASSYLRAQETQYF
d_call: -; v_call: TRBV4-3; clone_size: -; j_call: TRBJ1-6; cdr3_nt: TGCGCCAGCAGCCAAGACAGGGGAGGGAATTCACCCCTCCACTTT; cdr3_aa: CASSQDRGGNSPLHF
d_call: TRBD2; v_call: TRBV20-1; clone_size: -; j_call: TRBJ2-3; cdr3_nt: TGCAGTGCTAGCGTAGCGGGAGTAGCGGCGCAGTATTTT; cdr3_aa: CSASVAGVAAQYF
d_call: -; v_call: TRBV6-1; clone_size: -; j_call: TRBJ1-2; cdr3_nt: TGTGCCAGCACTAACAGAGGAGGACTGTATGGCTACACCTTC; cdr3_aa: CASTNRGGLYGYTF
d_call: -; v_call: TRBV20-1; clone_size: few; j_call: TRBJ2-1; cdr3_nt: TGCAGTGCTAGGGGCGGGAAAGCTGTCAATGAGCAGTTCTTC; cdr3_aa: CSARGGKAVNEQFF
d_call: TRBD2; v_call: TRBV7-9; clone_size: -; j_call: TRBJ2-3; cdr3_nt: TGTGCCAGCAGCCCCAGGACTAGCGGGAGGCGCACAGATACGCAGTATTTT; cdr3_aa: CASSPRTSGRRTDTQYF
d_call: -; v_call: TRBV12-3/TRBV12-4; clone_size: few; j_call: TRBJ2-7; cdr3_nt: TGTGCCAGCAGCTCCAGAGCCCTTGCTTGGGAGCAGTACTTC; cdr3_aa: CASSSRALAWEQYF
d_call: -; v_call: TRBV5-1; clone_size: -; j_call: TRBJ2-1; cdr3_nt: TGCGCCAGCAGCTCCGAATGGACTGTAGACAATGAGCAGTTCTTC; cdr3_aa: CASSSEWTVDNEQFF
d_call: -; v_call: TRBV10-3; clone_size: -; j_call: TRBJ2-7; cdr3_nt: TGTGCCATCAGTGAGTTGGCCATGGAGCAGTACTTC; cdr3_aa: CAISELAMEQYF
d_call: -; v_call: TRBV4-2; clone_size: many; j_call: TRBJ2-4; cdr3_nt: TGTGCCAGCAGCCAAGCGCTAGGATCAGCAGGAAAAAACATTCAGTACTTC; cdr3_aa: CASSQALGSAGKNIQYF
d_call: -; v_call: TRBV6-2/TRBV6-3; clone_size: -; j_call: TRBJ2-1; cdr3_nt: TGTGCCAGCAGTTTCCAACCCCAATACAATGAGCAGTTCTTC; cdr3_aa: CASSFQPQYNEQFF
d_call: -; v_call: TRBV9; clone_size: -; j_call: TRBJ2-7; cdr3_nt: TGTGCCAGCAGCGTAGGTGCCCATGGGCCCTACGAGCAGTACTTC; cdr3_aa: CASSVGAHGPYEQYF
d_call: -; v_call: TRBV6-2/TRBV6-3; clone_size: -; j_call: TRBJ2-5; cdr3_nt: TGTGCCAGCAGTTACTCGTGGGCAGGGGCGCTAGAGACCCAGTACTTC; cdr3_aa: CASSYSWAGALETQYF
d_call: -; v_call: TRBV5-1; clone_size: -; j_call: TRBJ1-4; cdr3_nt: TGCGCCAGCAGCTCGGGACTGATCAATGAAAAACTGTTTTTT; cdr3_aa: CASSSGLINEKLFF
d_call: -; v_call: TRBV12-3/TRBV12-4; clone_size: few; j_call: TRBJ1-1; cdr3_nt: TGTGCCAGCAGTCAGGGGCTCCCTCTAGCTTTCTTT; cdr3_aa: CASSQGLPLAFF
d_call: TRBD2; v_call: TRBV20-1; clone_size: -; j_call: TRBJ2-1; cdr3_nt: TGCAGTGCGAGCCCGACTAGCGGGAGATTCGATGAGCAGTTCTTC; cdr3_aa: CSASPTSGRFDEQFF
d_call: TRBD2; v_call: TRBV6-2/TRBV6-3; clone_size: few; j_call: TRBJ2-1; cdr3_nt: TGTGCCAGCAAACTACCCACTAGCGGGCGAAATGAGCAGTTCTTC; cdr3_aa: CASKLPTSGRNEQFF
d_call: -; v_call: TRBV20-1; clone_size: -; j_call: TRBJ2-1; cdr3_nt: TGCAGTGCTACCTGGGCTAGTTTTGAACAAGAGCAGTTCTTC; cdr3_aa: CSATWASFEQEQFF
d_call: -; v_call: TRBV20-1; clone_size: few; j_call: TRBJ2-7; cdr3_nt: TGCAGTGCTAGCTTCACGGGTTACGAGCAGTACTTC; cdr3_aa: CSASFTGYEQYF
d_call: -; v_call: TRBV29-1; clone_size: -; j_call: TRBJ2-5; cdr3_nt: TGCAGCGTTGAAAAGGGACAGACCCAGTACTTC; cdr3_aa: CSVEKGQTQYF
d_call: -; v_call: TRBV29-1; clone_size: -; j_call: TRBJ2-2; cdr3_nt: TGCAGCGTTGGGACAGTTATGAACACCGGGGAGCTGTTTTTT; cdr3_aa: CSVGTVMNTGELFF
d_call: TRBD1; v_call: TRBV7-2; clone_size: -; j_call: TRBJ2-1; cdr3_nt: TGTGCCAGCAGCACGGCCGGGACAGGGTCCTACAATGAGCAGTTCTTC; cdr3_aa: CASSTAGTGSYNEQFF
d_call: -; v_call: TRBV9; clone_size: few; j_call: TRBJ2-1; cdr3_nt: TGTGCCAGCAGCTTATCCCGGGGGTACAATGAGCAGTTCTTC; cdr3_aa: CASSLSRGYNEQFF
d_call: TRBD1; v_call: TRBV12-3/TRBV12-4; clone_size: many; j_call: TRBJ2-7; cdr3_nt: TGTGCCAGCAGTTCCGCCGGGACAGGGACTCGCGAGCAGTACTTC; cdr3_aa: CASSSAGTGTREQYF
d_call: -; v_call: TRBV2; clone_size: many; j_call: TRBJ1-1; cdr3_nt: TGTGCCAGCCAGGGGAACACTGAAGCTTTCTTT; cdr3_aa: CASQGNTEAFF
d_call: -; v_call: TRBV18; clone_size: -; j_call: TRBJ1-5; cdr3_nt: TGTGCCAGCTCACCACCGGGGGGAACGGGGCAGCCCCAGCATTTT; cdr3_aa: CASSPPGGTGQPQHF
d_call: TRBD1; v_call: TRBV12-3/TRBV12-4; clone_size: many; j_call: TRBJ1-5; cdr3_nt: TGTGCCAGCACCCTCGGACAGGGGAGGCAGCCCCAGCATTTT; cdr3_aa: CASTLGQGRQPQHF
d_call: TRBD2; v_call: TRBV20-1; clone_size: many; j_call: TRBJ2-7; cdr3_nt: TGCAGTGCTAGATCGGGACTAGGGACTCTCGAGCAGTACTTC; cdr3_aa: CSARSGLGTLEQYF
d_call: TRBD2; v_call: TRBV29-1; clone_size: few; j_call: TRBJ2-3; cdr3_nt: TGCAGCGTCGCGGGAGGCCTCACAGATACGCAGTATTTT; cdr3_aa: CSVAGGLTDTQYF
d_call: -; v_call: TRBV28; clone_size: few; j_call: TRBJ2-4; cdr3_nt: TGTGCCAGCAGTCCGACAACGCCCAAAAACATTCAGTACTTC; cdr3_aa: CASSPTTPKNIQYF